This paragraph reports one TCR beta chain. The antigen is unknown. Germline V gene sequence: CDR1 DFQATT, CDR2 SNEGSKA (reference sequence). The CDR3 contains 16 residues. V shed 3 bases and J 2 bases; nucleotides not matched to a gene: 13. The TCR beta profiling, which covered VDJ combination and CDR3 sequence, was carried out using genomic DNA as the template. A single record per CDR3 protein comes from TCRdb applying MiXCR to the reads. Of about 160,000 distinct CDR3 sequences listed, about 48% were seen once; the top ten hold over 25%. This sample is part of a study of CD8+CD57+ T cells in acquired aplastic anemia. About the study: The study obtained an average of 3.2 ug of DNA from sorted CD4+ and CD8+ cells. The study, taken as a whole, reports: Found in both controls and patients were around 29 CD8+ CDR3 sequences. Patients and controls had CD8+ Simpson's diversity values that were not significantly distinct.

Patients sequenced had flow cytometry evidence of CD8+CD57+ cell expansion. The J gene is TRBJ2-7, the V gene TRBV20-1, with 7 bases matching TRBD1. The sequence was collected from a human donor with aplastic anemia. Sequenced input: sorted CD4+, CD8+, or CD8+CD57+ T cells (not recorded which) from PBMCs. The CDR3 DNA reads TGCAGTGCTAGCGTAGGGACAGACCTTAGGACCTACGAGCAGTACTTC. It specifies CSASVGTDLRTYEQYF.